This section outlines one T cell receptor (beta chain) sequence together with its context. As yet, its antigen is unknown. This entry is derived from a study of Ad26.COV2.S vaccination and SARS-CoV-2 variants. Only in-frame clones appear in the TCRdb table, and some are missing; sequencing was by immunoSEQ multiplex PCR. Of more than 85,000 clones in the sample, around 80% were seen once. Study-level results: Spike-specific TCR breadth was greater after Ad26.COV2.S than placebo. The authors reported substantial breadth in spike-specific CD8+ and CD4+ T cell responses after vaccination. Researchers cautioned that TCR breadth and depth analyses may have underestimated total T cell responses.

Sequencing was performed on peripheral blood, taken after recovery from COVID-19. This TCR was sampled from a human donor who had recovered from COVID-19.

The CDR3 DNA reads as TGTGCCAGCAGTGAATGGGGAAACAGGGGAAAAACAGATACGCAGTATTTT. It is translated as CASSEWGNRGKTDTQYF. The chain links TRBV25-1 to TRBJ2-3; TRBD1 agrees at 7 bases. Per the germline V gene, CDR1 is MGHDK and CDR2 is SYGVNS. The J segment lost 3 bases and the V segment lost 1 base, leaving 10 bases of the junction unmatched. CDR3 length: 17 residues. Based on the CDR3 plus reference TRBV25-1 and TRBJ2-3, the full variable domain is EADIYQTPRYLVIGTGKKITLECSQTMGHDKMYWYQQDPGMELHLIHYSYGVNSTEKGDLSSESTVSRIRTEHFPLTLESARPSHTSQYLCASSEWGNRGKTDTQYFGPGTRLTVL.